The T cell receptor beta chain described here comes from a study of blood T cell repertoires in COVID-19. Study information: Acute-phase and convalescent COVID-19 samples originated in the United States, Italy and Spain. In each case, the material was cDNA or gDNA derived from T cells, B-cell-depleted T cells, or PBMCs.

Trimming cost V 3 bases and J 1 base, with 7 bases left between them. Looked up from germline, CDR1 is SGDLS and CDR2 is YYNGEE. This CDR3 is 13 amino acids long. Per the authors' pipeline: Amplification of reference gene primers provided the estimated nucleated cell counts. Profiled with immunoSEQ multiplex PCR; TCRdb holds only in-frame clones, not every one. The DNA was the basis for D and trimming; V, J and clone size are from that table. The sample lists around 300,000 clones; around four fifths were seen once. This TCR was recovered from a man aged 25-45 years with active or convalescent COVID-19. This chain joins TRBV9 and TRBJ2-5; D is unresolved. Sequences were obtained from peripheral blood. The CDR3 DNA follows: TGTGCCAGCAGCGCCCCTCTCCAAGAGACCCAGTACTTC. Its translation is CASSAPLQETQYF.